The rows below give T cell receptor beta chains drawn from one sample of a study of T cell responses to AZD1222 COVID-19 vaccine. The protocol was immunoSEQ multiplex PCR, while the TCRdb copy is restricted to in-frame clones and leaves out a portion. The repertoire holds about 150,000 clones, with 92% as singletons. The material was peripheral blood, obtained on day 0 of AZD1222 vaccination. The receptor source for this set is an adult in good health. CDR3s include the opening cysteine and the closing phenylalanine or tryptophan. A D gene is named only where the DNA matches it firmly. Rows give clone size only sometimes, using once, few, many, or a class for an expanded clone.

j_call d_call clone_size cdr3_length v_call cdr3_nt cdr3_aa
TRBJ1-1 TRBD1 NA 15 TRBV19 TGTGCCACCCGCGTGACAGGGCGGGCGGACACTGAAGCTTTCTTT CATRVTGRADTEAFF
TRBJ2-5 NA NA 15 TRBV7-2 TGTGCCAGCAGCTTGGCGGGTTATACCAAAGAGACCCAGTACTTC CASSLAGYTKETQYF
TRBJ1-5 NA NA 13 TRBV7-2 TGTGCCAGCAGCTTAGCTTGGGATCAGCCCCAGCATTTT CASSLAWDQPQHF
TRBJ2-7 NA NA 16 TRBV5-1 TGCGCCAGCAGCCCCCTTAGGACTTCCCCCTCCTACGAGCAGTACTTC CASSPLRTSPSYEQYF
TRBJ1-2 TRBD1 NA 13 TRBV7-6 TGTGCCAGCAGCCCGACAGGGTCGAGCGGCTACACCTTC CASSPTGSSGYTF
TRBJ2-5 TRBD2 NA 15 TRBV12-5 TGTGCTAGTGGCCCCTTTCTAGCGGCCCAACGGGCCCAGTACTTC CASGPFLAAQRAQYF
TRBJ1-6 TRBD1 NA 15 TRBV25-1 TGTGCCAGCAGTGCCTCGACAGGGGAAAGGTCACCCCTCCACTTT CASSASTGERSPLHF
TRBJ1-2 NA NA 15 TRBV11-2 TGTGCCAGCAGCTTAGAAGCGGCCAGGACGGGCGGCTACACCTTC CASSLEAARTGGYTF
TRBJ2-7 TRBD1 once 14 TRBV19 TGTGCCAGTAGATTCGGGACAGGGCCCTACGAGCAGTACTTC CASRFGTGPYEQYF
TRBJ1-1 TRBD1 NA 18 TRBV27 TGTGCCAGCAGTTACCGGGGGGACAGGGCGAGACCGAACACTGAAGCTTTCTTT CASSYRGDRARPNTEAFF
TRBJ2-7 TRBD2 NA 14 TRBV5-6 TGTGCCAGCAGCTCGAGCGGGAGGGCCAGAGAGCAGTACTTC CASSSSGRAREQYF
TRBJ1-4 TRBD1 NA 16 TRBV27 TGTGCCAGCAGCCCGGGACAGGTAGCAACTAATGAAAAACTGTTTTTT CASSPGQVATNEKLFF
TRBJ1-1 TRBD1 once 16 TRBV28 TGTGCCAGCAGGAGGGACAGGGTGGGGATAAGGACTGAAGCTTTCTTT CASRRDRVGIRTEAFF
TRBJ2-5 NA NA 14 TRBV7-7 TGTGCCAGCAGCTTATTGGGACAACAAGAGACCCAGTACTTC CASSLLGQQETQYF
TRBJ1-1 NA NA 14 TRBV2 TGTGCCAGAAAATTTCGGCGGGGGAACACTGAAGCTTTCTTT CARKFRRGNTEAFF
TRBJ1-5 TRBD1 NA 16 TRBV30 TGTGCCTGGAGTGATCATTCAGGGGGCCGCCATCAGCCCCAGCATTTT CAWSDHSGGRHQPQHF
TRBJ2-7 TRBD2 NA 16 TRBV24-1 TGTGCCACCAGTGATTCGACTAGCGGGAGGATAGGGGAGCAGTACTTC CATSDSTSGRIGEQYF
TRBJ1-1 NA few 14 TRBV27 TGTGCCAGCATCAGCCCAGGGGTGGACACTGAAGCTTTCTTT CASISPGVDTEAFF
TRBJ2-1 TRBD2 NA 16 TRBV19 TGTGCCAGTAGTAGAGCGGGAGGCTCCTCCTACAATGAGCAGTTCTTC CASSRAGGSSYNEQFF
TRBJ1-4 NA NA 14 TRBV2 TGTGCCAGCAGTAGCGGCCGGGGTAGCGAAAAACTGTTTTTT CASSSGRGSEKLFF
TRBJ1-1 NA NA 13 TRBV5-6 TGTGCCAGCAGCTTGGGGGCCCGGCAAGGGGCTTTCTTT CASSLGARQGAFF
TRBJ2-3 TRBD1 NA 14 TRBV20-1 TGCAGTGCTAGTATAGGACAGGGGGCAGATACGCAGTATTTT CSASIGQGADTQYF
TRBJ1-2 NA NA 14 TRBV7-2 TGTGCCAGCAGCTTATCACCAGGGAACTATGGCTACACCTTC CASSLSPGNYGYTF
TRBJ2-7 TRBD2 NA 14 TRBV6-1 TGTGCCAGCAGTGAAGGCGGGGGACCCTACGAGCAGTACTTC CASSEGGGPYEQYF
TRBJ1-1 NA few 11 TRBV27 TGTGCCAGCAGTTTTGGCACTGAAGCTTTCTTT CASSFGTEAFF
TRBJ1-4 TRBD1 NA 18 TRBV2 TGTGCCAGTGCTGCCGGGACAGGGGGCGCCCGGGGAAATGAAAAACTGTTTTTT CASAAGTGGARGNEKLFF
TRBJ1-5 NA NA 15 TRBV19 TGTGCCAGTAGTATTGAGGTGACACCTTATCAGCCCCAGCATTTT CASSIEVTPYQPQHF
TRBJ2-7 NA NA 14 TRBV6-5 TGTGCCAGCAGCAGTCGACTAGTTCTCCACGAGCAGTACTTC CASSSRLVLHEQYF
TRBJ2-7 TRBD2 NA 18 TRBV7-9 TGTGCCAGCAGCTTAGTCGGTAGCGGGAGCATCCGGTGGGACGAGCAGTACTTC CASSLVGSGSIRWDEQYF
TRBJ2-2 NA NA 13 TRBV12-3/TRBV12-4 TGTGCCAGCAGACTAGGGGTTAACGGGGAGCTGTTTTTT CASRLGVNGELFF
TRBJ1-4 NA few 14 TRBV5-8 TGTGCCAGCAGCTCCCAGGGAGGTAATGAAAAACTGTTTTTT CASSSQGGNEKLFF
TRBJ1-2 TRBD1 NA 16 TRBV15 TGTGCCACCAGCAGAGGGGGAACAGGGGAATCCTTCGGCTACACCTTC CATSRGGTGESFGYTF
TRBJ2-1 NA once 10 TRBV20-1 TGCAGTGCTTTCCGCAATGAGCAGTTCTTC CSAFRNEQFF
TRBJ2-2 NA NA 15 TRBV6-5 TGTGCCAGCAGAGCTTGGCACTTGAACACCGGGGAGCTGTTTTTT CASRAWHLNTGELFF
TRBJ2-1 TRBD1 once 12 TRBV3-1/TRBV3-2 TGTGCCAGCAGACAAGGGGGACAGGAGCAGTTCTTC CASRQGGQEQFF
TRBJ1-2 TRBD1 NA 14 TRBV6-5 TGTGCCAGCAGTACACAGGGGGCCTCCCTTGGCTACACCTTC CASSTQGASLGYTF
TRBJ2-7 TRBD1 NA 14 TRBV2 TGTGCCAGCAGGCGGGGACAGGGGGCTTACGAGCAGTACTTC CASRRGQGAYEQYF
TRBJ1-2 NA NA 10 TRBV19 TGTGCCAGTAAAGCCTATGGCTACACCTTC CASKAYGYTF
TRBJ2-2 NA NA 15 TRBV7-3 TGTGCCAGCAGCTTTGGCAGGGCTCCCCCCGGGGAGCTGTTTTTT CASSFGRAPPGELFF
TRBJ2-1 NA NA 12 TRBV12-5 TGTGCTAGTGGTTTGGGTCGTAGGGAGCAGTTCTTC CASGLGRREQFF
TRBJ2-7 TRBD2 NA 16 TRBV4-2 TGTGCCAGCAGCCAAGATGAGGCTAGCGGGAGACGGGAGCAGTACTTC CASSQDEASGRREQYF
TRBJ1-3 NA NA 12 TRBV28 TGTGCCAGCCCCGGGCCTGGAAACACCATATATTTT CASPGPGNTIYF
TRBJ1-1 TRBD1 NA 13 TRBV5-1 TGCGCCAGCAATCAGGCAGGGGGCACTGAAGCTTTCTTT CASNQAGGTEAFF
TRBJ2-7 TRBD2 NA 15 TRBV9 TGTGCCAGCAGCGTAGAGGGACTAGCGAGTAGCGAGCAGTACTTC CASSVEGLASSEQYF
TRBJ2-1 TRBD2 NA 14 TRBV7-2 TGTGCCAGCAGCTTCGGACTAGCTTTCGATGAGCAGTTCTTC CASSFGLAFDEQFF
TRBJ1-5 NA NA 16 TRBV19 TGTGCCAGTACAGGGAAATTGGGGGTAGTAAATCAGCCCCAGCATTTT CASTGKLGVVNQPQHF
TRBJ2-7 TRBD2 NA 15 TRBV18 TGTGCCAGCTCACGGACGGGAGGGGGCTCCTACGAGCAGTACTTC CASSRTGGGSYEQYF